These 3 T cell receptor beta chains were all obtained from the same sample, sequenced in a study of Ad26.COV2.S vaccination and SARS-CoV-2 variants. Data came from immunoSEQ multiplex PCR; TCRdb stores just in-frame clones and leaves some out. There are about 480,000 clones in the sample; around 88% occur only once, and around 13% lies in the top ten. Described treatment: 15 to 20 received Ad26.COV2.S at low or high dose, single or two shots; about 5 received placebo; per-sample allocation not given. It was on day 63 after the first vaccine or placebo injection that samples were taken. The specimen comprised peripheral blood, sampled in a trial of Ad26.COV2.S vaccine versus placebo. The receptors come from a person between 18 and 59 years old who received the Ad26.COV2.S COVID-19 vaccine or a placebo.

The rearrangement links TRBV27 to TRBJ2-3, with a possible D match to TRBD2 (5 bases). Germline CDR1 is MNHEY and CDR2 is SMNVEV (reference sequence). The CDR3 length is 12 residues. V was trimmed by 7 bases and J by 6 bases, leaving 11 bases between them. CDR3 region: CASTGTRDTQYF. The CDR3, as DNA: TGTGCCAGCACGGGAACTAGGGATACGCAGTATTTT.

The V call is TRBV5-6, the J call TRBJ2-1; possible D gene TRBD2, 6 bases. The CDR3 length is 15 residues. Germline loops: CDR1 SGHDT, CDR2 YYEEEE. Trimming cost V 4 bases and J 1 base, with 12 bases left between them. The CDR3 loop is CASSLSGTSYNEQFF. The CDR3 coding sequence is TGTGCCAGCAGCCTTAGCGGAACTTCCTACAATGAGCAGTTCTTC.

The rearrangement links TRBV2 to TRBJ2-5; D possibly corresponds to TRBD1 (6 bases). Trimming removed 4 bases from V and 0 bases from J, with 6 bases in between. The CDR3 consists of 13 residues. The germline V gene encodes CDR1 SNHLY and CDR2 FYNNEI. CDR3 sequence: CASSGDNQETQYF. The CDR3 coding sequence is TGTGCCAGCAGTGGGGACAACCAAGAGACCCAGTACTTC.